Here is one T cell receptor beta chain with its context. The target antigen is unknown. The data were taken from a study of shared clonotypes between healthy human individuals. For the study at large: Plates per donor: three CD4 naive, three CD4 memory, two CD8 naive, one CD8 memory. Whole-study results and caveats: Memory subsets generally showed lower estimated richness than naive subsets.

The CDR3 loop spans 17 amino acids. V shed 4 bases and J 5 bases; nucleotides not matched to a gene: 14. Germline values: CDR1 SGHNT, CDR2 YYREEE (reference sequence). Genomic DNA of every subset was divided equally among multiple immunoSEQ plates. Profiling relied on immunoSEQ multiplex PCR, and the TCRdb table lists in-frame clones only, not all of them. The sample includes hundreds of thousands of clones, about 95% seen only once; the top ten take approximately 0.06%. The sample consisted of naive CD4+ T cells sorted from blood. Sample subset: CD45RA+ positively selected. This sequence was found in a woman in her thirties in good health. V gene TRBV5-4 combines with J gene TRBJ2-7, with 11 bases fitting TRBD1. Here the CDR3 reads CASSGPTTGTGGHEQYF. The DNA for the CDR3 is TGTGCCAGCAGCGGACCTACGACCGGGACAGGGGGGCACGAGCAGTACTTC.